This T cell receptor (beta chain) was recorded in a study of blood T cell repertoires in COVID-19. Looking at the study overall: Italy, Spain and the United States were the sources of the convalescent and acute COVID-19 samples.

V shed 6 bases and J 5 bases; nucleotides not matched to a gene: 12. CDR1 is MNHEY and CDR2 is SVGEGT in the germline V gene. The CDR3 contains 16 residues. This clone was detected many times. Here immunoSEQ multiplex PCR was the method, and the copy in TCRdb shows in-frame clones only, minus some. The sample carries 200,000 or so clones, approximately 80% recorded once. The chain combines TRBV6-2 or TRBV6-3 with TRBJ2-5; the match to TRBD2 covers 10 bases. This clonotype was obtained from an elderly woman with acute or convalescent COVID-19. The specimen sequenced was peripheral blood. CDR3 sequence reads: CASSRASGGVGETQYF. CDR3 nucleotides: TGTGCCAGCAGCAGGGCTAGCGGGGGAGTTGGGGAGACCCAGTACTTC.